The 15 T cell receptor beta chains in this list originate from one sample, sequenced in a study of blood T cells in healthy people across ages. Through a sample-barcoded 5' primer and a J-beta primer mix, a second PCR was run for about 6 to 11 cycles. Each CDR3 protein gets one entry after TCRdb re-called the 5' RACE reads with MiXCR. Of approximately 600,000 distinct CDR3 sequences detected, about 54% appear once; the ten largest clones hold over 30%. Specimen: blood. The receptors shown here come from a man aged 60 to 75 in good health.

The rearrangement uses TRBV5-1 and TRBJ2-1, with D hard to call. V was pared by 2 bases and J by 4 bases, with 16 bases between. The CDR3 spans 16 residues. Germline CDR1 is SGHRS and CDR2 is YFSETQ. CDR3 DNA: TGCGCCAGCAGCTTCGACGGAAGGGCGCAATACAATGAGCAGTTCTTC. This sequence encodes CASSFDGRAQYNEQFF.

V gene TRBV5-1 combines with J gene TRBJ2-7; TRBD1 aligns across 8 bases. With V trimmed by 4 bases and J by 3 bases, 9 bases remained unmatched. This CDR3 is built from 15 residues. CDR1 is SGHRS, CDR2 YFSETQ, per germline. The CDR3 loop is CASSNPTGEVYEQYF. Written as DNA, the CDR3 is TGCGCCAGCAGCAATCCGACAGGGGAGGTCTACGAGCAGTACTTC.

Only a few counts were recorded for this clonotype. CDR3 nucleotides: TGCGCCAGCAGCCTGGACAGGTCGCGGTCACCCCTCCACTTT. Translated: CASSLDRSRSPLHF. The chain links TRBV5-1 to TRBJ1-6; TRBD1 agrees at 7 bases. This CDR3 is 14 amino acids long. V trimming: 4 bases; J trimming: 10 bases; junction bases outside the gene matches: 8. The germline gives CDR1 SGHRS, CDR2 YFSETQ.

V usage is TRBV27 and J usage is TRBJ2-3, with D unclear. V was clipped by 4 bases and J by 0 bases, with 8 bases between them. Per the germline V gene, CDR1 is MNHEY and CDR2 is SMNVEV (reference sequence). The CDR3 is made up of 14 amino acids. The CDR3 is CASSSDGSTDTQYF. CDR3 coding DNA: TGTGCCAGCAGTTCTGACGGAAGCACAGATACGCAGTATTTT.

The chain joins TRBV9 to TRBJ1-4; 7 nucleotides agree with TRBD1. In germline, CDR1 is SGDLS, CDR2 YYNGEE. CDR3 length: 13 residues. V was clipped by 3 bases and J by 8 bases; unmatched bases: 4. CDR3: CASSGQGQEKLFF. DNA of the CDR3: TGTGCCAGCAGCGGACAGGGTCAAGAAAAACTGTTTTTT.

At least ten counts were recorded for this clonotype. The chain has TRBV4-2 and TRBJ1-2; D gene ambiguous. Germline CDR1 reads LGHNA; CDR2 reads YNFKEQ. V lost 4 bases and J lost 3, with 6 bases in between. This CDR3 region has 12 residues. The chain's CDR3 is CASSPQDYGYTF. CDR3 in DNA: TGTGCCAGCAGCCCTCAAGACTATGGCTACACCTTC.

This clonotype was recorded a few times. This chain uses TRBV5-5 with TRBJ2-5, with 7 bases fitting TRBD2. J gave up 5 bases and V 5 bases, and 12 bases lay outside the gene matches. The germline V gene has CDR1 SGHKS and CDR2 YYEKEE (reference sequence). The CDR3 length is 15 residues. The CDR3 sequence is CASRKTGGWLETQYF. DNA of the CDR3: TGTGCCAGCAGGAAGACGGGGGGATGGCTGGAGACCCAGTACTTC.

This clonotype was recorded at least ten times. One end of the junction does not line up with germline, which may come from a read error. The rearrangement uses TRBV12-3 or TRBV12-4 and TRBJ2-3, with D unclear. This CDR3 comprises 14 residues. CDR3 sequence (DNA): TGTGCCAGCAGTTTTAGAGTGAGAGGAGATGCGCAGTATTTT. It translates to CASSFRVRGDAQYF.

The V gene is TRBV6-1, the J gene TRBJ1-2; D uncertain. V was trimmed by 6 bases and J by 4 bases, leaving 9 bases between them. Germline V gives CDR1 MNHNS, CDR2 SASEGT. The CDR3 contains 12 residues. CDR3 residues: CASRSVGYGYTF. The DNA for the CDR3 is TGTGCCAGCAGGTCCGTAGGCTATGGCTACACCTTC.

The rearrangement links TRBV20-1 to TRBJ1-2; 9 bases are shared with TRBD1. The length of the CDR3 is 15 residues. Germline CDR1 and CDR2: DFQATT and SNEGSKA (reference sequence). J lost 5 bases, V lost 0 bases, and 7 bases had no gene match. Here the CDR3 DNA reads TGCAGTGCTAGAGAAGGGACAGGGCTGGGGTATGGCTACACCTTC. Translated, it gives CSAREGTGLGYGYTF.

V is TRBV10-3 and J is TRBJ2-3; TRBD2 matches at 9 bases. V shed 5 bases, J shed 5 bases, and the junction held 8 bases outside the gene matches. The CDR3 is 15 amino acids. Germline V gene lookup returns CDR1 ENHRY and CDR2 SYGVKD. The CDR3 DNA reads TGTGCCATCAGTAGATCAGCGGGGGGTAAAGATACGCAGTATTTT. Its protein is CAISRSAGGKDTQYF.

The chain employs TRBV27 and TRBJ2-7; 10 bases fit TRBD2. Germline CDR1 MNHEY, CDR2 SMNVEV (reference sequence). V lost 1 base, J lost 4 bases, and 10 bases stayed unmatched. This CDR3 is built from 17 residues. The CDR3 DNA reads TGTGCCAGCAGTTTATTACCCGGACTAGCGGTGGGTTACGAGCAGTACTTC. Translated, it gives CASSLLPGLAVGYEQYF.

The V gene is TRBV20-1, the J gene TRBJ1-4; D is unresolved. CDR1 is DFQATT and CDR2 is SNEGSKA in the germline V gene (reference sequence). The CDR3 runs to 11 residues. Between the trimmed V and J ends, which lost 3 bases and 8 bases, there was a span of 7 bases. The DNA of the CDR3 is TGCAGTGCTAGTGGGGTCGAAAAACTGTTTTTT. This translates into CSASGVEKLFF.

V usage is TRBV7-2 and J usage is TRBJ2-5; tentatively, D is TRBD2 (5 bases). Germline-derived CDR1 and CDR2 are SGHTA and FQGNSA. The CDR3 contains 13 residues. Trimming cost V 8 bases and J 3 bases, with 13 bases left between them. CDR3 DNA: TGTGCCAGCGCCTTCGCGGGCAAAGAGACCCAGTACTTC. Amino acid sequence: CASAFAGKETQYF.

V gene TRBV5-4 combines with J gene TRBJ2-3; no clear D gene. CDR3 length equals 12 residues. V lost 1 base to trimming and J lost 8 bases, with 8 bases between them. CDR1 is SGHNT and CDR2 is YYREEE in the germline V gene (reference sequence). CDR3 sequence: CASSLPTGTQYF. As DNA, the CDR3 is TGTGCCAGCAGCTTGCCCACGGGTACGCAGTATTTT.